This TCR beta chain came from a study of early T cells in non-severe SARS-CoV-2 infection (dated by TCRdb to the early 2020s). Context from the whole study: TCR sequencing used bulk RNA from unsorted whole blood, so alpha and beta chains could not be paired. Results the study describes overall, beyond this receptor: Matching against VDJdb was skewed toward anti-spike CD8 responses, likely underestimated virus-specific expansions, and missed private and CD4 specificities.

Set within a cohort of healthcare workers in London, UK, this nested case-control study involved weekly PCR testing of nasopharyngeal swabs along with blood sampling. Healthcare workers were enrolled in the week of the UK lockdown, from 23 to 31 March 2020, and were followed every week for up to roughly 15 weeks. The sample holds many counts of this clonotype. The antigen this receptor binds is unknown. Base quality data are lacking; no much larger clone is found one base away. The library was generated by 5' RACE. TCRdb lists the instrument as NextSeq 500. The TCR library protocol attached unique molecular identifiers to individual cDNA molecules to correct for sequencing error and PCR bias. TCR alpha and beta chains were both sequenced, and the abundances of alpha and beta sequences in each sample were closely correlated with each other. In the original analysis: Decombinator V4 was used to annotate TCR sequences for V gene, J gene and CDR3. TCRs were defined as expanded if a significant change between any two time points was detected under a Poisson model with p below 0.0001. TCR abundances were normalised to the total number of TCRs sequenced per sample and expressed as counts per million. MAIT TCRs were defined by TRAV1-2 paired with TRAJ12, TRAJ20 or TRAJ33, and iNKT TCRs by TRAV10 paired with TRAJ18. VDJdb, accessed 1 November 2021, was searched for CMV, EBV and SARS-CoV-2 annotated TCRs, with TCRs annotated for multiple antigens excluded. TCRdb reprocessed the public reads (quality trimming at Q25 with fastp, clone calling with MiXCR) and kept in-frame beta chains. Merged by CDR3 protein, the rows form single entries marked with the most common genes and DNA. The V and J calls and clone size are TCRdb's, not the authors'. This sample lists about 60,000 distinct CDR3 sequences; 9.1% were detected once. The ten largest make up under 4% of the sample.

There are 12 amino acids in the CDR3, from cysteine to phenylalanine inclusive. Only the CDR3 DNA stays, 36 bases, in frame from base 1. V lost 2 bases and J lost 3 bases; the stretch between them is 4 bases long. CDR1 and CDR2 were assigned from the germline V gene as SGHDT and YYEEEE. The chain is encoded by TRBV5-6 joined to TRBJ2-3, with the D gene call left open. The sequenced sample was whole blood. The sequence derives from an adult who was a healthcare worker with PCR-confirmed SARS-CoV-2 infection or an uninfected control (not recorded which). The DNA reads as follows: TGTGCCAGCAGCTTTCAGACAGATACGCAGTATTTT. Translated, it gives CASSFQTDTQYF.